The rows below give T cell receptor beta chains drawn from one sample of a study of T cells after yellow fever vaccination. TCRdb independently ran MiXCR on the 5' RACE reads; one entry per CDR3 protein. The sample contains 300,000 to 350,000 distinct CDR3 sequences, around 4.5% of which appear only once. The sequenced sample was PBMCs, obtained 15 days after the yellow fever booster vaccination. These receptors all come from a man aged 18 to 30 who received the YFV17D yellow fever vaccine. CDR3s include the opening cysteine and the closing phenylalanine or tryptophan. Fields, in order: CDR3 protein, J gene, V gene.

CASSRAAHFSGANVLTF TRBJ2-6 TRBV12-3/TRBV12-4
CASSLAPGSYNSPLHF TRBJ1-6 TRBV5-5
CASSLDGQGTDTQYF TRBJ2-3 TRBV7-9
CASGVAGNQPQHF TRBJ1-5 TRBV3-1
CASSARDADNEQFF TRBJ2-1 TRBV7-8
CASSVRPGGPEAFF TRBJ1-1 TRBV9
CASSLADRGSGYTF TRBJ1-2 TRBV7-9
CSVSVQANQPQHF TRBJ1-5 TRBV29-1
CASSRAGAHNSPLHF TRBJ1-6 TRBV4-1
CASSSRGQGSYEQYF TRBJ2-7 TRBV7-8
CASSPGTGIDEQYF TRBJ2-7 TRBV5-1
CASSSAPGQTSPLHF TRBJ1-6 TRBV5-6
CASSPYPTGLRETQYF TRBJ2-5 TRBV4-2
CASSLTGGQGLTDTQYF TRBJ2-3 TRBV4-1
CASSEEGFHTDTQYF TRBJ2-3 TRBV6-1
CASSLGQGANEQFF TRBJ2-1 TRBV7-9
CASKRGDRSDYEQYF TRBJ2-7 TRBV21-1
CASSLSSGHNEQFF TRBJ2-1 TRBV7-9
CSARVQGAPGANVLTF TRBJ2-6 TRBV20-1
CASSLQQNSPLHF TRBJ1-6 TRBV7-8
CASSLALPGLAGGPTGELFF TRBJ2-2 TRBV12-3/TRBV12-4
CASSQEDINSPLHF TRBJ1-6 TRBV3-1
CASSRGNLETQYF TRBJ2-5 TRBV11-1
CSVPTTSGGYNEQFF TRBJ2-1 TRBV20-1
CASSLALTGSETQYF TRBJ2-5 TRBV5-4
CASSPRGPPYEQYF TRBJ2-7 TRBV10-1
CASSQQDGMNQPQHF TRBJ1-5 TRBV4-1
CASTTGTYTDTQYF TRBJ2-3 TRBV5-8
CSARSGTAKGFNSPLHF TRBJ1-6 TRBV20-1
CASSFGQGGNTIYF TRBJ1-3 TRBV6-2/TRBV6-3
CSARIPLSAEQYF TRBJ2-7 TRBV20-1
CSAQGYSLAIQYF TRBJ2-4 TRBV20-1
CASTIRLSSYEQYF TRBJ2-7 TRBV6-2/TRBV6-3
CSVEDRGRSTDTQYF TRBJ2-3 TRBV29-1
CASSIDADTQYF TRBJ2-3 TRBV19
CASSLSGANPDTQYF TRBJ2-3 TRBV7-9
CASSLGQGEVNEQFF TRBJ2-1 TRBV5-1
CASSWGRGWQFF TRBJ2-1 TRBV27
CASSLADRAGETQYF TRBJ2-5 TRBV5-1
CSVDYGYTF TRBJ1-2 TRBV29-1
CASSQRESAGELFF TRBJ2-2 TRBV3-1
CASSPGQGPNYGYTF TRBJ1-2 TRBV18
CASSRLFGGADTQYF TRBJ2-3 TRBV18
CASSPLNGYEQYF TRBJ2-7 TRBV9
CASSPRLGTSGAKNIQYF TRBJ2-4 TRBV7-2
CAWSGDSTSGNTIYF TRBJ1-3 TRBV30
CSARIRETQYF TRBJ2-5 TRBV20-1
CASSIFPRGYEQYF TRBJ2-7 TRBV7-2
CATRTGGHSDEQYF TRBJ2-7 TRBV24-1
CASSVTGANYGYTF TRBJ1-2 TRBV9
CASSPGTSEFF TRBJ2-1 TRBV18
CASSPGGAQDTQYF TRBJ2-3 TRBV7-2
CSARGGQGYQPQHF TRBJ1-5 TRBV20-1
CASSQDSPGIISGNTIYF TRBJ1-3 TRBV4-3
CASSLRGVQETQYF TRBJ2-5 TRBV7-2
CSARGGHTEAFF TRBJ1-1 TRBV20-1
CASSFAGNTEAFF TRBJ1-1 TRBV12-3/TRBV12-4
CATSSRPGTSAFF TRBJ1-1 TRBV15